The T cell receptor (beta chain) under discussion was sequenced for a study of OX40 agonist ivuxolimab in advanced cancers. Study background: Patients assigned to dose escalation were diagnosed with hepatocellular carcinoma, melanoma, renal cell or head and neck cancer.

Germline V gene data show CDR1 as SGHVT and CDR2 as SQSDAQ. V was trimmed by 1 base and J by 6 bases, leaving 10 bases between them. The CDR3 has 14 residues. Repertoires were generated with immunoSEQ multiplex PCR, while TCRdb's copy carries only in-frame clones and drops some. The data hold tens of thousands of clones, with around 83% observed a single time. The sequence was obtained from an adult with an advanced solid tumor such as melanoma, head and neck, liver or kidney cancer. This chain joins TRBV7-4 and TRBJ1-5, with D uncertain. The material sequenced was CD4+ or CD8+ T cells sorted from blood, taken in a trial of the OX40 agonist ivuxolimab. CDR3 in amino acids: CASSLDPGPQPQHF. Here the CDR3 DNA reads TGTGCCAGCAGCTTAGATCCAGGTCCTCAGCCCCAGCATTTT. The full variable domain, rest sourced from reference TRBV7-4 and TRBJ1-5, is GAGVSQSPRYKVAKRGRDVALRCDSISGHVTLYWYRQTLGQGSEVLTYSQSDAQRDKSGRPSGRFSAERPERSVSTLKIQRTEQGDSAVYLCASSLDPGPQPQHFGDGTRLSIL.